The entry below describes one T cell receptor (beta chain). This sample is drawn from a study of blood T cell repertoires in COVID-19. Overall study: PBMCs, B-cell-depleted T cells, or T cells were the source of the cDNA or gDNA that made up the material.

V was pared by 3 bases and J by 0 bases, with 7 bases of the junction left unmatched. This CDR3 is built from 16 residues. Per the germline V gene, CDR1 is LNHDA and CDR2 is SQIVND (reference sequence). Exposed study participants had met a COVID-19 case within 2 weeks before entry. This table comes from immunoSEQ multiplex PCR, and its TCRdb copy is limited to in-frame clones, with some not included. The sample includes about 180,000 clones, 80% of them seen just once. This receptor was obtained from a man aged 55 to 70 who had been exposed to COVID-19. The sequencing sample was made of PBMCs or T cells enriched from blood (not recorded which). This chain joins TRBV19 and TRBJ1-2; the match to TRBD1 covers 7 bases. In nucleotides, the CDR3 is TGTGCCAGTAGTATTGGGACAGCGATCTCTAACTATGGCTACACCTTC. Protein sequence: CASSIGTAISNYGYTF.